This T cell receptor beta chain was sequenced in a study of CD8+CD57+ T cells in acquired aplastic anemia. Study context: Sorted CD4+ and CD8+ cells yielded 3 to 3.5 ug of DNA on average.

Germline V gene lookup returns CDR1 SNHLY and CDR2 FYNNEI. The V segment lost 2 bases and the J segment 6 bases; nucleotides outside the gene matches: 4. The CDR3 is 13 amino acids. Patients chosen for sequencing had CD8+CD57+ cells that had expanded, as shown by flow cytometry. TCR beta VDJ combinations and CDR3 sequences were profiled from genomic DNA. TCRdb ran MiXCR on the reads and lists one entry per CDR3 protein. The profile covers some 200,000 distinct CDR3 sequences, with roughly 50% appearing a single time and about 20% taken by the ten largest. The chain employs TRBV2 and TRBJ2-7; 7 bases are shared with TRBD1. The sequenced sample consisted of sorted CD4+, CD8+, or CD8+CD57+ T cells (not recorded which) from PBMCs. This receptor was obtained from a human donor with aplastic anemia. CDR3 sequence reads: CASSERAGGEQYF. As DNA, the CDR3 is TGTGCCAGCAGTGAAAGGGCAGGGGGCGAGCAGTACTTC.